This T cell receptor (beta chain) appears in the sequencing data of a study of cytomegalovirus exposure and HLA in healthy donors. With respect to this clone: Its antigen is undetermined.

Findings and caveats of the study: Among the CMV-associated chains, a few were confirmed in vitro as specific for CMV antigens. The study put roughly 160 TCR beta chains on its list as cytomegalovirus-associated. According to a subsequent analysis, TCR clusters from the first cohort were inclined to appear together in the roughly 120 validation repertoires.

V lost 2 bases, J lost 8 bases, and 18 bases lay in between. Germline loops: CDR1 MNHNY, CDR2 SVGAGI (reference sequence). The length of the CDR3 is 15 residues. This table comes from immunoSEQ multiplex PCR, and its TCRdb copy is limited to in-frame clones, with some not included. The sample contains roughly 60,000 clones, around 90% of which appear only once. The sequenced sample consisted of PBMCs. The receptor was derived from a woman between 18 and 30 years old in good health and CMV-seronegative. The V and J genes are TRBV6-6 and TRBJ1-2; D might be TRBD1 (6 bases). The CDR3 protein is CASSYVGSQGQGYTF. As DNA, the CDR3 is TGTGCCAGCAGTTACGTGGGGTCACAGGGACAAGGCTACACCTTC.